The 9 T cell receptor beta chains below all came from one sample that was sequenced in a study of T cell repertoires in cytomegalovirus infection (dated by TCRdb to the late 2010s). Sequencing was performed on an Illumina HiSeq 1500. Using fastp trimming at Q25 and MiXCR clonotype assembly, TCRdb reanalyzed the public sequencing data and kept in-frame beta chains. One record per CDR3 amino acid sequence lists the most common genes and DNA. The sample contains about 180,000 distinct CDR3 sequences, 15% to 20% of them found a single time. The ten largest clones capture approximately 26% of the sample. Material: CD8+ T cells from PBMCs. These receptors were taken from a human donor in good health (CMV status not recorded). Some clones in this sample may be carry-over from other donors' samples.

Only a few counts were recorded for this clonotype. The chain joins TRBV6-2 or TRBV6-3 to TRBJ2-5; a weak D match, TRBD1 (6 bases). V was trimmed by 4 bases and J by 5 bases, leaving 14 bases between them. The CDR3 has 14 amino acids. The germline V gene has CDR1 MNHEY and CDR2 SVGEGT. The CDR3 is CASSLYRAWETQYF. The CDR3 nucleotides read TGTGCCAGCAGTTTATACAGGGCCTGGGAGACCCAGTACTTC.

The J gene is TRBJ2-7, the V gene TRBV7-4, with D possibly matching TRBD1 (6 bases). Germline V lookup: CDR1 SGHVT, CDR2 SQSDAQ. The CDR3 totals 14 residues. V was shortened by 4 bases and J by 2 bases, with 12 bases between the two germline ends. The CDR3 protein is CASSWMGQPYEQYF. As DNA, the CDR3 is TGTGCCAGCAGCTGGATGGGACAACCCTACGAGCAGTACTTC. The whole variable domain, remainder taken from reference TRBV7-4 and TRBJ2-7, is GAGVSQSPRYKVAKRGRDVALRCDSISGHVTLYWYRQTLGQGSEVLTYSQSDAQRDKSGRPSGRFSAERPERSVSTLKIQRTEQGDSAVYLCASSWMGQPYEQYFGPGTRLTVT.

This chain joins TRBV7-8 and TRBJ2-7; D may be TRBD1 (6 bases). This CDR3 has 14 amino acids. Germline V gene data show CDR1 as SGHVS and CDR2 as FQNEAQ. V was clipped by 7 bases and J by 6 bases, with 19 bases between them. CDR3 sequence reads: CASTSKAGALEQYF. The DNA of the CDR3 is TGTGCCAGCACCTCAAAAGCAGGGGCCCTCGAGCAGTACTTC.

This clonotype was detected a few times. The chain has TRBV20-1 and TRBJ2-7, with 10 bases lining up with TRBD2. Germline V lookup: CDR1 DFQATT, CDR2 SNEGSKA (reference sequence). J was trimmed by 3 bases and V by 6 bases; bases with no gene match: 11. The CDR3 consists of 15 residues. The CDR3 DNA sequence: TGCAGTGCCCCGCCCCCCAGCGGGGGGGGCTACGAGCAGTACTTC. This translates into CSAPPPSGGGYEQYF.

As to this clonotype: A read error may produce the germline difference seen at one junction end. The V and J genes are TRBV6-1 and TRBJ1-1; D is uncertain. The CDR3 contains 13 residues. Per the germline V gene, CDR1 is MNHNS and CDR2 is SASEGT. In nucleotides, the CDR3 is TGTGACAGCAGTGAAGCGGGCGGGGAAGAAGCTTTCTTT. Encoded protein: CDSSEAGGEEAFF.

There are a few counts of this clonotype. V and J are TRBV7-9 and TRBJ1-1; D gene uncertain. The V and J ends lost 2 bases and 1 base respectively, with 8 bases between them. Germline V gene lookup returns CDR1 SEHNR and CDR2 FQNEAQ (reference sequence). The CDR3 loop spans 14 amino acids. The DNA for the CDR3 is TGTGCCAGCAGCTTAACGGCGAGGAACACTGAAGCTTTCTTT. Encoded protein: CASSLTARNTEAFF.

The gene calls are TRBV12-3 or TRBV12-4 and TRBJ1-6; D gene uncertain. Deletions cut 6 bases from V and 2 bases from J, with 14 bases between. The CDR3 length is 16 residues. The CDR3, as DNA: TGTGCCAGCAGCCCCCGCCCGGGGACCTATAATTCACCCCTCCACTTT. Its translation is CASSPRPGTYNSPLHF.

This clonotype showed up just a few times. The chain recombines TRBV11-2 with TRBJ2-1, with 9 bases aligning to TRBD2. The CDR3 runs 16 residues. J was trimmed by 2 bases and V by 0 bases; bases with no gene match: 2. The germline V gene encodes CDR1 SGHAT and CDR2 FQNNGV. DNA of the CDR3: TGTGCCAGCAGCTTAGAGATAGCGGGGGCCTACAATGAGCAGTTCTTC. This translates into CASSLEIAGAYNEQFF.

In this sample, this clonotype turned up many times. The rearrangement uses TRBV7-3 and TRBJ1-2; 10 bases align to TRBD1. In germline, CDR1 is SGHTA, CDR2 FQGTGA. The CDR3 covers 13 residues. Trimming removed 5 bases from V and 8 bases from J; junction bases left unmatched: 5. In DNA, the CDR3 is TGTGCCAGCAGCCGGGGACAGGGGAGGGGCTACACCTTC. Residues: CASSRGQGRGYTF.